One sample yielded the 14 T cell receptor beta chains listed below, sequenced in a study of cytomegalovirus exposure and HLA in healthy donors. The PCR employed 60 Vbeta primers together with 13 Jbeta primers. The repertoire was sequenced with immunoSEQ multiplex PCR; TCRdb's copy has only in-frame clones and lacks some. The sample consists of around 190,000 clones, about 78% of them appearing once. Sequencing was done on a sample of PBMCs. All receptors come from a woman between 25 and 40 years old in good health and CMV-seronegative.

The rearrangement joins TRBV6-5 to TRBJ2-1; tentative D call: TRBD2 (5 bases). The CDR3 consists of 14 residues. CDR1 is MNHEY and CDR2 is SVGAGI in the germline V gene. Trimming stripped 0 bases from V and 8 bases from J, with 11 bases between. DNA of the CDR3: TGTGCCAGCAGTTACTCGGGAGTACGGGATGAGCAGTTCTTC. Translation gives CASSYSGVRDEQFF.

V is TRBV5-6 and J is TRBJ2-1, with TRBD2 matching over 9 bases. This CDR3 is 16 amino acids long. Trimming removed 2 bases from V and 4 bases from J; junction bases left unmatched: 7. Germline loops: CDR1 SGHDT, CDR2 YYEEEE. The CDR3 bases are TGTGCCAGCAGCTTCCTCGCTAGCGGGAATTACAATGAGCAGTTCTTC. It encodes CASSFLASGNYNEQFF.

This clone has only a few counts. The rearrangement uses TRBV30 and TRBJ2-1; a possible D gene is TRBD2 (5 bases). Germline lookup yields CDR1 GTSNPN and CDR2 SVGIG (reference sequence). The germline V and J ends were trimmed by 3 bases and 13 bases, with 22 bases remaining between them. This CDR3 region has 14 residues. The CDR3 nucleotides read TGTGCCTGGAGCGCCCCCCCCAGTTGGCCTAGCCAGTTCTTC. Its protein product is CAWSAPPSWPSQFF. Using reference TRBV30 and TRBJ2-1 for the parts outside the CDR3, the full variable domain is SQTIHQWPATLVQPVGSPLSLECTVEGTSNPNLYWYRQAAGRGLQLLFYSVGIGQISSEVPQNLSASRPQDRQFILSSKKLLLSDSGFYLCAWSAPPSWPSQFFGPGTRLTVL.

The V gene is TRBV4-1, the J gene TRBJ2-5; D possibly corresponds to TRBD2 (6 bases). V was pared by 4 bases and J by 5 bases, with 11 bases between. CDR1 and CDR2 from the germline V gene are MGHRA and YSYEKL. CDR3 length: 13 amino acids. The CDR3 nucleotides read TGCGCCAGCAGCCCCCGGGAGAGGGAGACCCAGTACTTC. Its translation is CASSPRERETQYF.

The chain carries TRBV19 and TRBJ2-7; 9 bases fit TRBD1. V trimming: 1 base; J trimming: 6 bases; junction bases outside the gene matches: 7. Germline V gives CDR1 LNHDA, CDR2 SQIVND (reference sequence). The CDR3 totals 15 residues. The CDR3 loop reads CASSIGTGDGGEQYF. The CDR3 DNA reads TGTGCCAGTAGTATAGGGACAGGGGACGGTGGCGAGCAGTACTTC.

This clone came up a few times. V usage is TRBV6-1 and J usage is TRBJ1-2; 10 bases line up with TRBD1. The CDR3 loop spans 13 amino acids. Unmatched junction bases numbered 3, after V lost 4 bases and J lost 7 bases. The V gene's germline CDR1 is MNHNS and CDR2 SASEGT. CDR3 protein: CASSAGTGVGYTF. The CDR3 DNA reads TGTGCCAGCAGTGCCGGGACAGGGGTTGGCTACACCTTC.

This clone was detected a few times. The rearrangement links TRBV2 to TRBJ2-7; a possible D gene is TRBD1 (6 bases). V lost 6 bases and J 0 bases, leaving 9 bases between the germline ends. The CDR3 consists of 13 residues. Germline V gene data show CDR1 as SNHLY and CDR2 as FYNNEI. CDR3 in amino acids: CASSPDSSYEQYF. In DNA, the CDR3 is TGTGCCAGCAGCCCGGACAGCTCCTACGAGCAGTACTTC.

This clone occurred many times. V gene TRBV28 combines with J gene TRBJ1-1; possible D gene TRBD1, 5 bases. Germline V CDR1 and CDR2: MDHEN, SYDVKM. CDR3 length: 12 residues. V lost 3 bases, J lost 6 bases, and 8 bases lay in between. CDR3 region: CASSFGASEAFF. The CDR3 DNA reads TGTGCCAGCAGTTTTGGGGCATCTGAAGCTTTCTTT. Full variable domain (missing parts from reference TRBV28 and TRBJ1-1): DVKVTQSSRYLVKRTGEKVFLECVQDMDHENMFWYRQDPGLGLRLIYFSYDVKMKEKGDIPEGYSVSREKKERFSLILESASTNQTSMYLCASSFGASEAFFGQGTRLTVV.

This chain links TRBV5-1 with TRBJ2-3, with 13 bases matching TRBD2. The V gene end was trimmed by 4 bases and the J gene end by 13 bases; junction bases not matched to a gene: 6. Per the germline V gene, CDR1 is SGHRS and CDR2 is YFSETQ. CDR3 length: 13 amino acids. In DNA form, the CDR3 reads TGCGCCAGCAGCCCCCCCGGGACTAGCGGGAAGTATTTT. It yields the protein CASSPPGTSGKYF. Complete variable domain (other parts from reference TRBV5-1 and TRBJ2-3): KAGVTQTPRYLIKTRGQQVTLSCSPISGHRSVSWYQQTPGQGLQFLFEYFSETQRNKGNFPGRFSGRQFSNSRSEMNVSTLELGDSALYLCASSPPGTSGKYFGPGTRLTVL.

A few counts support this clone. The genes are TRBV4-1 and TRBJ1-1; tentative D call: TRBD1 (6 bases). Germline V gene data show CDR1 as MGHRA and CDR2 as YSYEKL. Trimming took 4 bases from V and 3 from J, leaving 12 bases between them. The CDR3 length is 14 residues. CDR3 in amino acids: CASSPRQDYTEAFF. The CDR3 DNA reads as TGCGCCAGCAGCCCTCGACAGGACTACACTGAAGCTTTCTTT.

This clone appeared a single time. V gene TRBV6-5 combines with J gene TRBJ1-2; D gene unclear. The V end was cut by 2 bases, the J end by 0 bases, with 7 bases between. The CDR3 extends over 14 amino acids. The germline V gene has CDR1 MNHEY and CDR2 SVGAGI. Written as DNA, the CDR3 is TGTGCCAGCAGTTACGCAGGATCTAACTATGGCTACACCTTC. Translation gives CASSYAGSNYGYTF.

The table lists this clone with a count of one. The V gene is TRBV28, the J gene TRBJ2-1; 9 bases match TRBD2. The junction had 8 bases not matched to a gene; V was cut back by 5 bases and J by 0 bases. The germline V gene encodes CDR1 MDHEN and CDR2 SYDVKM. This CDR3 comprises 17 residues. For the CDR3, the DNA is TGTGCCAGCAGTGCGACTAGCGGTCGACGCTCCTACAATGAGCAGTTCTTC. Translating it yields CASSATSGRRSYNEQFF.

Details on this clone: Germline is not matched at one junction end, which may reflect a read error. The chain employs TRBV6-1 and TRBJ2-5; D uncertain. This CDR3 has 15 residues. Germline V gives CDR1 MNHNS, CDR2 SASEGT. This CDR3 reads CASSEAAAAQETRYF. The DNA for the CDR3 is TGTGCCAGCAGTGAAGCGGCGGCAGCACAAGAGACCCGGTACTTC.

The chain employs TRBV6-5 and TRBJ1-4; possible D gene TRBD1, 5 bases. The CDR3 is made up of 14 amino acids. V lost 9 bases, J lost 7 bases, and 18 bases lay in between. Germline assignment: CDR1 MNHEY and CDR2 SVGAGI. CDR3 nucleotide sequence: TGTGCCAGTAGCTCTGGAGGGGTGTTTGAAAAACTGTTTTTT. Translation: CASSSGGVFEKLFF.